One sample yielded the 28 T cell receptor beta chains listed below, sequenced in a study of OX40 agonist ivuxolimab in advanced cancers. Using immunoSEQ multiplex PCR, the repertoire was profiled, and TCRdb retains in-frame clones only, with some absent. The data contain 70,000 or so clones, around 83% of them seen just once; the ten biggest clones take up about 1%. Sequenced material: CD4+ or CD8+ T cells sorted from blood, taken in a trial of the OX40 agonist ivuxolimab. The receptors here all came from an adult with an advanced solid tumor such as melanoma, head and neck, liver or kidney cancer.

The CDR3 DNA sequence: TGTGCCAGCTCACCACAGGAGCAAGAGACCCAGTACTTC. Its protein is CASSPQEQETQYF. The chain recombines TRBV18 with TRBJ2-5; D remains ambiguous. CDR1 KGHSH and CDR2 LQKENI come from the germline V gene. V lost 1 base and J lost 2, with 5 bases in between. The CDR3 covers 13 residues.

The V and J genes are TRBV12-5 and TRBJ2-2; D gene uncertain. Trimming took off 1 base at V and 5 bases at J, with 11 bases between the two ends. The CDR3 runs 15 residues. Germline V gives CDR1 LGHNT, CDR2 FRNRAP. CDR3 coding DNA: TGTGCTAGTGGTTTGGAACTGGTAGGGACCGGGGAGCTGTTTTTT. Translated, it gives CASGLELVGTGELFF.

The V and J genes are TRBV14 and TRBJ2-7, with TRBD2 identical over 10 bases. Germline assignment: CDR1 SGHDN and CDR2 FVKESK. CDR3 length: 15 amino acids. The V gene end was trimmed by 4 bases and the J gene end by 2 bases; junction bases not matched to a gene: 5. The CDR3 DNA sequence: TGTGCCAGCAGCCGATCTAGCGGGGGAGCCTACGAGCAGTACTTC. This encodes CASSRSSGGAYEQYF.

This sequence joins TRBV6-5 and TRBJ1-4; 9 nucleotides agree with TRBD1. CDR1 MNHEY and CDR2 SVGAGI come from the germline V gene. The CDR3 loop spans 14 amino acids. Losses at the gene ends were 5 bases for V and 7 bases for J; bases not matched to a gene: 5. The CDR3 coding sequence is TGTGCCAGCAGTCTCCAGACAGGGGGTGAAAAACTGTTTTTT. Encoded protein: CASSLQTGGEKLFF.

This sequence joins TRBV19 and TRBJ1-1; D gene unclear. The CDR3 spans 11 residues. The germline CDR1 and CDR2 sequences are LNHDA and SQIVND (reference sequence). V lost 6 bases, J lost 2 bases, and 4 bases lay in between. The CDR3 spells CASSLNTEAFF. Written as DNA, the CDR3 is TGTGCCAGTAGCCTAAACACTGAAGCTTTCTTT.

The chain recombines TRBV2 with TRBJ2-5; D possibly corresponds to TRBD2 (5 bases). Between the trimmed V and J ends, which lost 6 bases and 7 bases, there was a span of 15 bases. The germline gives CDR1 SNHLY, CDR2 FYNNEI. The CDR3 runs to 13 residues. In nucleotides, the CDR3 is TGTGCCAGCAGCCGAGGACTCCTTGGGACCCAGTACTTC. This sequence encodes CASSRGLLGTQYF.

The chain uses TRBV7-3 and TRBJ2-5; 10 bases agree with TRBD2. Germline-derived CDR1 and CDR2 are SGHTA and FQGTGA. With 4 bases clipped from V and 2 bases from J, the junction kept 4 bases outside the gene matches. This CDR3 region has 15 residues. The CDR3 sequence: CASSSAGGRQETQYF. The DNA of the CDR3 is TGTGCCAGCAGCTCAGCGGGGGGGCGGCAAGAGACCCAGTACTTC.

This sequence joins TRBV6-6 and TRBJ2-7; 7 nucleotides align to TRBD1. CDR1 MNHNY and CDR2 SVGAGI come from the germline V gene (reference sequence). The CDR3 runs 14 residues. With V trimmed by 7 bases and J by 0 bases, 6 bases remained unmatched. This chain's CDR3 is CASNWDRLSYEQYF. Here the CDR3 DNA reads TGTGCCAGCAATTGGGACAGACTCTCCTACGAGCAGTACTTC.

The chain carries TRBV5-8 and TRBJ1-5; 7 bases line up with TRBD1. This CDR3 has 17 amino acids. After removal of 4 bases from V and 0 bases from J, the junction contained 10 bases not matched to a gene. The germline V gene has CDR1 SGHTS and CDR2 YDEGEE. In DNA form, the CDR3 reads TGTGCCAGCAGCCGGGTTTTGGGACAGAATAGCAATCAGCCCCAGCATTTT. The encoded protein is CASSRVLGQNSNQPQHF.

This sequence joins TRBV7-3 and TRBJ2-1, with 7 bases that match TRBD1. V shed 4 bases, J shed 7 bases, and the junction held 4 bases outside the gene matches. Per germline, CDR1 SGHTA and CDR2 FQGTGA. This CDR3 region has 13 residues. This CDR3 is CASSSTGVNEQFF. The CDR3 DNA reads TGTGCCAGCAGCTCTACAGGGGTGAATGAGCAGTTCTTC.

This clone has more than one count but fewer than ten. V is TRBV11-2 and J is TRBJ2-2; 12 bases map to TRBD2. CDR3 size: 16 residues. Germline V gene data show CDR1 as SGHAT and CDR2 as FQNNGV. The V segment lost 3 bases and the J segment 2 bases; nucleotides outside the gene matches: 1. CDR3 DNA: TGTGCCAGCAGCTTGGGACTAGCGGGTAACACCGGGGAGCTGTTTTTT. Translating it yields CASSLGLAGNTGELFF.

V usage is TRBV7-3 and J usage is TRBJ2-6; no reliable D call. Trimming removed 5 bases at V and 0 bases at J, with 8 bases between. Germline CDR1 SGHTA, CDR2 FQGTGA. The CDR3 is 15 residues long. DNA for the CDR3: TGTGCCAGCAGCCCCCCGGGCTCTGGGGCCAACGTCCTGACTTTC. Amino acid sequence: CASSPPGSGANVLTF.

The J gene is TRBJ2-1, the V gene TRBV4-2; TRBD1 matches 8 bases. The CDR3 consists of 16 residues. With 5 bases clipped from V and 8 bases from J, the junction kept 14 bases outside the gene matches. Germline-derived CDR1 and CDR2 are LGHNA and YNFKEQ. CDR3 nucleotide sequence: TGTGCCAGCAGCGCCCGATTGGACAGGGAAGTCGATGAGCAGTTCTTC. Translated: CASSARLDREVDEQFF.

This clone was picked up one time. The rearrangement links TRBV27 to TRBJ2-7; D remains unclear. CDR1 and CDR2 (germline): MNHEY, SMNVEV (reference sequence). Deletions cut 4 bases from V and 4 bases from J, with 5 bases between. The CDR3 consists of 11 residues. The DNA for the CDR3 is TGTGCCAGCAGTTCCCGGTACGAGCAGTACTTC. This sequence encodes CASSSRYEQYF.

This clone was detected once. The CDR3 DNA is TGTGCCAGCGGCGCCCTCCGGCAGGGGGTTTCTCCCCTCCACTTT. It is translated as CASGALRQGVSPLHF. The chain uses TRBV7-9 and TRBJ1-6; 7 bases fit TRBD1. The CDR3 totals 15 residues. CDR1 and CDR2 from the germline V gene are SEHNR and FQNEAQ (reference sequence). J gave up 13 bases and V 8 bases, and 17 bases lay outside the gene matches.

The chain links TRBV4-1 to TRBJ2-3, with a possible D match to TRBD1 (5 bases). This CDR3 contains 16 residues. Germline CDR1 MGHRA, CDR2 YSYEKL. Deletions cut 1 base from V and 0 bases from J, with 11 bases between. The CDR3 loop reads CASSQVRGKSTDTQYF. In nucleotides, the CDR3 is TGCGCCAGCAGCCAAGTAAGGGGCAAGAGCACAGATACGCAGTATTTT.

The J gene is TRBJ1-2, the V gene TRBV6-1, with a tentative D call TRBD1 (6 bases). CDR3 length: 16 residues. The V gene lost 4 bases and the J gene lost 7 bases, with 22 bases spanning the gap. In germline, CDR1 is MNHNS, CDR2 SASEGT. The CDR3 reads CASSVSGARGIGGYTF. CDR3 bases: TGTGCCAGCAGTGTCTCGGGGGCCCGTGGTATTGGTGGCTACACCTTC.

This clone appeared a few times. The rearrangement links TRBV9 to TRBJ1-5, with 7 bases aligning to TRBD1. Germline loops: CDR1 SGDLS, CDR2 YYNGEE. The CDR3 has 15 residues. V lost 0 bases and J lost 7; bases outside the gene matches: 7. The CDR3 DNA reads as TGTGCCAGCAGCGTAGGGGGGGCCAGGGGGCAGCCCCAGCATTTT. Encoded protein: CASSVGGARGQPQHF. Full variable domain (remainder filled in from reference TRBV9 and TRBJ1-5): DSGVTQTPKHLITATGQRVTLRCSPRSGDLSVYWYQQSLDQGLQFLIQYYNGEERAKGNILERFSAQQFPDLHSELNLSSLELGDSALYFCASSVGGARGQPQHFGDGTRLSIL.

The chain recombines TRBV2 with TRBJ1-1; TRBD1 agrees at 8 bases. With V trimmed by 7 bases and J by 3 bases, 7 bases remained unmatched. CDR1 is SNHLY, CDR2 FYNNEI, per germline. This CDR3 region has 14 residues. The CDR3 DNA reads as TGTGCCAGCAATCCACAGGGGGGGGACACTGAAGCTTTCTTT. This translates into CASNPQGGDTEAFF.

This rearrangement joins TRBV9 to TRBJ1-1, with D uncertain. V gave up 4 bases and J gave up 4 bases, with 20 bases separating them. CDR1 SGDLS and CDR2 YYNGEE come from the germline V gene. The CDR3 totals 16 residues. In DNA form, the CDR3 reads TGTGCCAGCAGCTTAGAGGAAGGCGGGGTGAGCACTGAAGCTTTCTTT. Its protein is CASSLEEGGVSTEAFF.

The rearrangement joins TRBV19 to TRBJ1-3; D gene uncertain. CDR3 size: 16 residues. Germline V gene data show CDR1 as LNHDA and CDR2 as SQIVND (reference sequence). Trimming removed 3 bases at V and 4 bases at J, with 16 bases between. CDR3 sequence: CASSINPAGTGNTIYF. As DNA, the CDR3 is TGTGCCAGTAGTATCAACCCTGCAGGCACGGGAAACACCATATATTTT.

The rearrangement links TRBV18 to TRBJ1-1; D call uncertain. CDR3 length: 14 residues. V lost 5 bases and J 4 bases, leaving 14 bases between the germline ends. CDR1 is KGHSH, CDR2 LQKENI, per germline. The CDR3 sequence is CASSTRVLSTEAFF. In DNA form, the CDR3 reads TGTGCCAGCTCAACCAGAGTTCTAAGCACTGAAGCTTTCTTT.

The chain combines TRBV14 with TRBJ2-7; D may be TRBD2 (6 bases). Trimming shortened V by 1 base and J by 0 bases, and 13 bases separated the two germline ends. This CDR3 has 16 residues. Germline CDR1 is SGHDN and CDR2 is FVKESK. The CDR3 region is CASSQVGGVFSYEQYF. CDR3 sequence (DNA): TGTGCCAGCAGCCAAGTGGGCGGGGTCTTCTCCTACGAGCAGTACTTC.

The chain has TRBV9 and TRBJ2-6; D may be TRBD2 (6 bases). The germline CDR1 and CDR2 sequences are SGDLS and YYNGEE. The CDR3 extends over 15 amino acids. Trimming pared 1 base from V and 4 bases from J, leaving 9 bases between. In DNA, the CDR3 is TGTGCCAGCAGCGTATCGGGGGACGGGGCCAACGTCCTGACTTTC. Amino acid sequence: CASSVSGDGANVLTF.

This chain joins TRBV5-1 and TRBJ2-5; 8 bases map to TRBD2. Trimming took 0 bases from V and 5 from J; bases not matched to a gene: 3. This CDR3 region has 14 residues. CDR1 SGHRS and CDR2 YFSETQ come from the germline V gene. CDR3 sequence reads: CASSLEPSGETQYF. Written as DNA, the CDR3 is TGCGCCAGCAGCTTGGAACCTAGCGGGGAGACCCAGTACTTC.

This chain connects TRBV7-2 to TRBJ2-1, with 7 bases identical to TRBD2. Germline V gives CDR1 SGHTA, CDR2 FQGNSA. J gave up 7 bases and V 5 bases, and 5 bases lay outside the gene matches. This CDR3 contains 13 residues. CDR3 sequence (DNA): TGTGCCAGCAGCCGTCCCGGGGGGAATGAGCAGTTCTTC. Its protein is CASSRPGGNEQFF.

The chain has TRBV7-9 and TRBJ1-4; D ambiguous. This CDR3 has 14 residues. Germline V CDR1 and CDR2: SEHNR, FQNEAQ (reference sequence). Trimming took off 7 bases at V and 6 bases at J, with 15 bases between the two ends. The CDR3 bases are TGTGCCAGCACCCGATTTTTGAGGGATGAAAAACTGTTTTTT. The encoded protein is CASTRFLRDEKLFF.

On this clone itself: A junction boundary mismatches the germline segment, possibly from a read error. This rearrangement joins TRBV6-6 to TRBJ2-4, with D possibly being TRBD1 or TRBD2 (5 bases each). Germline V gives CDR1 MNHNY, CDR2 SVGAGI (reference sequence). The CDR3 length is 12 residues. The CDR3 protein is CAAKAAGTASFF. The CDR3, as DNA: TGTGCCGCGAAGGCGGCCGGGACGGCATCCTTCTTC.